This T cell receptor beta chain was sequenced during a study of technical replicates of blood from a few donors listed by TCRdb under 2017. Library preparation used the immunoSEQ multiplex PCR assay. Imported from immuneACCESS, the table was reduced by TCRdb to in-frame sequences with V and J called. These copies leave out some clones; in studies compared against another copy, an unresolved V gene accounts for under half, and the cause of the remainder is not known. The sample includes 25,000 to 40,000 clones, with approximately 92% observed a single time. Approximately 4% of the sample rests with the top ten. A distance of 20 bases separates the germline ends of V and J, which lose 4 bases and 7 bases respectively. The CDR3 contains 17 residues, cysteine and phenylalanine counted. Just CDR3 DNA is preserved here, 51 bases in frame from base 1. CDR1 and CDR2 are drawn from the germline V gene: ENHRY, SYGVKD.

With respect to this clone: The antigen this receptor binds is unknown. Qualities for individual bases were not recorded, and no much larger clone is one base off.

The sequenced sample consisted of PBMCs. The chain joins TRBV10-3 to TRBJ1-6, with TRBD1 tentatively as D gene (5 bases match). The clonotype originates from a human donor in good health. Some clones in this sample may be carry-over from other donors' samples. The CDR3: CAISVDWKGSTNSPLHF. The DNA sequence reads TGTGCCATCAGTGTTGACTGGAAGGGGTCTACGAATTCACCCCTCCACTTT.